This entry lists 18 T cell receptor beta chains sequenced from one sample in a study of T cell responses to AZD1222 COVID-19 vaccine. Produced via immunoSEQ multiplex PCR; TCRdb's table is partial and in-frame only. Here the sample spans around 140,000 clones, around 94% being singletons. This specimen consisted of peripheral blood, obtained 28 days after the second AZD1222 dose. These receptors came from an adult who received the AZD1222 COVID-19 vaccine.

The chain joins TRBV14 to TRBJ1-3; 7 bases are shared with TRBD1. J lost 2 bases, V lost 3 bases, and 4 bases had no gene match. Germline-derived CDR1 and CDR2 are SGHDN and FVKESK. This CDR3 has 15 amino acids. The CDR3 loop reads CASSQGGTAGNTIYF. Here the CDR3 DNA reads TGTGCCAGCAGCCAGGGAGGGACAGCTGGAAACACCATATATTTT.

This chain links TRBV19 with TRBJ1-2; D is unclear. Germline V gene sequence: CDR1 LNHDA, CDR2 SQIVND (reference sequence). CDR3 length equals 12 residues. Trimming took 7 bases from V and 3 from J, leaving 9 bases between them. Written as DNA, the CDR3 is TGTGCCAGTATCACGGCCCACTATGGCTACACCTTC. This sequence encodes CASITAHYGYTF. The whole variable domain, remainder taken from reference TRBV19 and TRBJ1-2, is DGGITQSPKYLFRKEGQNVTLSCEQNLNHDAMYWYRQDPGQGLRLIYYSQIVNDFQKGDIAEGYSVSREKKESFPLTVTSAQKNPTAFYLCASITAHYGYTFGSGTRLTVV.

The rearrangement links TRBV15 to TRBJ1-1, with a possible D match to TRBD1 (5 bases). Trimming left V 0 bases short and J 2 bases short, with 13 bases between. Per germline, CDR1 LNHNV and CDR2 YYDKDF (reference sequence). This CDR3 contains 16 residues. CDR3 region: CATSRDVPGLNTEAFF. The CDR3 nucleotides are TGTGCCACCAGCAGAGATGTGCCGGGGCTCAACACTGAAGCTTTCTTT. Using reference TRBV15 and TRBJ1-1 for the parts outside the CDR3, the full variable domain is DAMVIQNPRYQVTQFGKPVTLSCSQTLNHNVMYWYQQKSSQAPKLLFHYYDKDFNNEADTPDNFQSRRPNTSFCFLDIRSPGLGDTAMYLCATSRDVPGLNTEAFFGQGTRLTVV.

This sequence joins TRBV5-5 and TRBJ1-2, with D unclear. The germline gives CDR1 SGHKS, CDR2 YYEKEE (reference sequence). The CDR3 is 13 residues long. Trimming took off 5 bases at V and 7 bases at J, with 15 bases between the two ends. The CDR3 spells CASRLLSTGGYTF. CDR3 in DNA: TGTGCCAGCAGACTGTTGTCTACTGGTGGCTACACCTTC.

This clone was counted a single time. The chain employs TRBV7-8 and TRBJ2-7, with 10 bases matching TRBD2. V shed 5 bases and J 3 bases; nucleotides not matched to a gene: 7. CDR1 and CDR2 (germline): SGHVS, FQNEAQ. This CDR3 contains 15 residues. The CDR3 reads CASSLGTSVFYEQYF. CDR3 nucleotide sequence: TGTGCCAGCAGCCTAGGGACTAGCGTTTTCTACGAGCAGTACTTC.

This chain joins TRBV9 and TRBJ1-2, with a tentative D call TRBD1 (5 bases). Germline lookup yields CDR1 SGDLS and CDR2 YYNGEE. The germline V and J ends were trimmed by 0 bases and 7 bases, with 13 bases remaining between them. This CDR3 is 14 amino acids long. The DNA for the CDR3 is TGTGCCAGCAGCGTAGGAGGACAAACAGGTGGCTACACCTTC. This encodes CASSVGGQTGGYTF.

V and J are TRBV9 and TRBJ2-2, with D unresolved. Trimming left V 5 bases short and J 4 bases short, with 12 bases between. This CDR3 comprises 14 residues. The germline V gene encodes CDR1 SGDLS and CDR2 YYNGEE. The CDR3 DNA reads TGTGCCAGCAGTGGAGCTTTTGGCACCGGGGAGCTGTTTTTT. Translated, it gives CASSGAFGTGELFF.

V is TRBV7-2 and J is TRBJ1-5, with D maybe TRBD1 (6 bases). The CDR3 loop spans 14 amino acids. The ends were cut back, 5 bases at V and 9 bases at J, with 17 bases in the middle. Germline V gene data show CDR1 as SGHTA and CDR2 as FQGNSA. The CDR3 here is CASSTGTPRRPQHF. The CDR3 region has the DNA TGTGCCAGCAGCACCGGGACACCCCGACGGCCCCAGCATTTT.

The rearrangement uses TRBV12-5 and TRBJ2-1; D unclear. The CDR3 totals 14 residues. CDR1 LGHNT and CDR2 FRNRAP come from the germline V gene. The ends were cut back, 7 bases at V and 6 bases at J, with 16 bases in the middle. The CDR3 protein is CASVPDGPPNEQFF. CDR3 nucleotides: TGTGCTAGTGTCCCCGACGGGCCTCCCAATGAGCAGTTCTTC. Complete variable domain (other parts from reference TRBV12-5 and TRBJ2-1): DARVTQTPRHKVTEMGQEVTMRCQPILGHNTVFWYRQTMMQGLELLAYFRNRAPLDDSGMPKDRFSAEMPDATLATLKIQPSEPRDSAVYFCASVPDGPPNEQFFGPGTRLTVL.

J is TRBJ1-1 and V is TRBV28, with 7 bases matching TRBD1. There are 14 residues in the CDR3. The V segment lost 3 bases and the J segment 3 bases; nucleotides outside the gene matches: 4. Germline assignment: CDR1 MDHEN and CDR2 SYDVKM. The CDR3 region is CASSFDRADTEAFF. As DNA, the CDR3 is TGTGCCAGCAGTTTCGACAGGGCGGACACTGAAGCTTTCTTT.

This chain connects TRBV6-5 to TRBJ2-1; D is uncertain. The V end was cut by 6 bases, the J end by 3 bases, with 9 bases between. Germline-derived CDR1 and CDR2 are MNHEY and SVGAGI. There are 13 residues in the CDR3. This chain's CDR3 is CASSVGVYNEQFF. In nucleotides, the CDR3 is TGTGCCAGCAGCGTCGGCGTCTACAATGAGCAGTTCTTC.

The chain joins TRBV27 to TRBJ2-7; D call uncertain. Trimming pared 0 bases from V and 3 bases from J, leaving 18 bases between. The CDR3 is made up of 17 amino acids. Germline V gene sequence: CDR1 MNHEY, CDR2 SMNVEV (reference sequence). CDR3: CASSLSGPSPGSYEQYF. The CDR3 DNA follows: TGTGCCAGCAGTTTATCTGGGCCATCCCCCGGCAGCTACGAGCAGTACTTC.

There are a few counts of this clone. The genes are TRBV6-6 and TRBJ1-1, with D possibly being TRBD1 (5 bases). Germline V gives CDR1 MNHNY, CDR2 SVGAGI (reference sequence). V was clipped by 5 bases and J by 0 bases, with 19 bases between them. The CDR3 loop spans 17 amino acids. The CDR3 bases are TGTGCCAGCAGTCCCTCCGGCCCAGGGTCGATGAACACTGAAGCTTTCTTT. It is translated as CASSPSGPGSMNTEAFF.

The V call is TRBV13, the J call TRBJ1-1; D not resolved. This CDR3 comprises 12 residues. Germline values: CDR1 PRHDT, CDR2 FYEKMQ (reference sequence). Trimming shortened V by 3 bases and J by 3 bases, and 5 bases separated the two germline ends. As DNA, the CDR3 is TGTGCCAGCAGCTTGATCCACACTGAAGCTTTCTTT. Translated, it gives CASSLIHTEAFF.

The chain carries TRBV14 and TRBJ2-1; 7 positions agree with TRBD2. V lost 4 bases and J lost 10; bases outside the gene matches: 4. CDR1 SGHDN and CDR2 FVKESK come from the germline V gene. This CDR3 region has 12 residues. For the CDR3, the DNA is TGTGCCAGCAGCCCCTACGGGAGGGAGCAGTTCTTC. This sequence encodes CASSPYGREQFF.

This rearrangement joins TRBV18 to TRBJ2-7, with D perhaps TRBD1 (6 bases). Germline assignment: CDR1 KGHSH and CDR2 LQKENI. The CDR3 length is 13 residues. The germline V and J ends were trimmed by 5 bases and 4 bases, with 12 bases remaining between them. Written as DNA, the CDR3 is TGTGCCAGCTCAGGGGGACAAGGGTACGAGCAGTACGTC. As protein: CASSGGQGYEQYV.

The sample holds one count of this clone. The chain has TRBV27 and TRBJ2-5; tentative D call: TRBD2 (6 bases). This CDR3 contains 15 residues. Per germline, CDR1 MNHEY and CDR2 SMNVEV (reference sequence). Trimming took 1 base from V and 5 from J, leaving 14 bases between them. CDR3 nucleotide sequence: TGTGCCAGCAGTTTATTGGGAGGCCCCCCGGAGACCCAGTACTTC. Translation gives CASSLLGGPPETQYF.

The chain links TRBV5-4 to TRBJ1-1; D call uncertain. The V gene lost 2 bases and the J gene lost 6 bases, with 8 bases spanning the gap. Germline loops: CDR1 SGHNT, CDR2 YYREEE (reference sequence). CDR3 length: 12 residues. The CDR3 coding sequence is TGTGCCAGCAGCTTCTACTATGCTGAAGCTTTCTTT. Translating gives CASSFYYAEAFF. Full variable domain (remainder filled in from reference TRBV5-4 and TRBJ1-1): ETGVTQSPTHLIKTRGQQVTLRCSSQSGHNTVSWYQQALGQGPQFIFQYYREEENGRGNFPPRFSGLQFPNYSSELNVNALELDDSALYLCASSFYYAEAFFGQGTRLTVV.